The present T cell receptor (beta chain) was sequenced within a study of cytomegalovirus exposure and HLA in healthy donors. The wider study: In a later analysis, it was reported that the 120 or so validation repertoires had been produced on the same platform as the 690 or so repertoires belonging to the first cohort. The study, taken as a whole, reports: Cytomegalovirus association was assigned to 150 to 200 TCR beta chains. The CMV antigen specificity of a few CMV-associated chains was confirmed through in vitro analysis.

The donors belonged to the roughly 110-subject validation cohort, separate from the roughly 670-subject first cohort. On this clone: Its antigen remains unknown.

V was cut by 4 bases and J by 2 bases, with 11 bases left in between. This CDR3 comprises 13 residues. Per the germline V gene, CDR1 is SQVTM and CDR2 is ANQGSEA. TCRdb's copy holds only in-frame clones and misses some; the assay was immunoSEQ multiplex PCR. The top ten clones hold roughly 4.2% of a sample with about 110,000 clones, about 86% of them seen once. Sequencing was performed on PBMCs. This rearrangement joins TRBV29-1 to TRBJ1-2; perhaps TRBD1 as D (5 bases). The clonotype originates from a woman between 18 and 29 years old in good health and CMV-seropositive. The CDR3 DNA follows: TGCAGCGTTGCACAGGCTACAAACTATGGCTACACCTTC. Protein product: CSVAQATNYGYTF.